What follows are 30 T cell receptor beta chains derived from one specimen sequenced in a study of blood T cell repertoires in COVID-19. The protocol was immunoSEQ multiplex PCR, while the TCRdb copy is restricted to in-frame clones and leaves out a portion. The sample yields over 120,000 clones, 80% to 85% seen once. The sample was peripheral blood. These receptors originate from a woman aged 60-75 years with acute or convalescent COVID-19.

The rearrangement uses TRBV24-1 and TRBJ1-5; D is uncertain. Germline V gene sequence: CDR1 KGHDR, CDR2 SFDVKD. V dropped 2 bases and J dropped 4 bases, with 26 bases sitting between them. There are 20 residues in the CDR3. CDR3 amino acids: CATSDWGSGMVLAGNQPQHF. DNA for the CDR3: TGTGCCACCAGTGATTGGGGTTCGGGGATGGTCCTAGCGGGGAATCAGCCCCAGCATTTT.

The rearrangement joins TRBV6-6 to TRBJ2-3; 10 bases line up with TRBD2. The CDR3 contains 16 residues. The germline V gene encodes CDR1 MNHNY and CDR2 SVGAGI (reference sequence). V trimming: 3 bases; J trimming: 11 bases; junction bases outside the gene matches: 14. In DNA form, the CDR3 reads TGTGCCAGCAGTTATCAACTAGCGGGAACGCCGGTTAGGCAGTATTTT. This encodes CASSYQLAGTPVRQYF.

J is TRBJ2-3 and V is TRBV6-5; a possible D gene is TRBD1 (5 bases). This CDR3 region has 15 residues. Germline CDR1 reads MNHEY; CDR2 reads SVGAGI. Between the trimmed V and J ends, which lost 1 base and 0 bases, there was a span of 8 bases. The CDR3 nucleotides read TGTGCCAGCAGTTACTTCAGGGATAGCACAGATACGCAGTATTTT. It encodes CASSYFRDSTDTQYF.

The chain links TRBV7-9 to TRBJ1-2, with 11 nucleotides matching TRBD1. Germline V gene data show CDR1 as SEHNR and CDR2 as FQNEAQ (reference sequence). The CDR3 length is 15 residues. With V trimmed by 2 bases and J by 2 bases, 1 base remained unmatched. The CDR3 region has the DNA TGTGCCAGCAGCTTACGGACAGGGGGCAACTATGGCTACACCTTC. This gives the protein CASSLRTGGNYGYTF.

V gene TRBV28 combines with J gene TRBJ1-5; the match to TRBD1 covers 8 bases. This CDR3 is 16 amino acids long. Germline V gene data show CDR1 as MDHEN and CDR2 as SYDVKM. Trimming cost V 6 bases and J 6 bases; bases outside gene matches: 13. CDR3 protein: CASRRQGIDGGQPQHF. CDR3 bases: TGTGCCAGCAGACGACAGGGGATAGATGGGGGTCAGCCCCAGCATTTT.

The genes are TRBV18 and TRBJ1-4, with 8 bases that match TRBD1. CDR3 length: 17 amino acids. V was pared by 3 bases and J by 6 bases, with 12 bases of the junction left unmatched. The V gene's germline CDR1 is KGHSH and CDR2 LQKENI. In DNA, the CDR3 is TGTGCCAGCTCACCGCCGACCGGACAGGGAGAATATGAAAAACTGTTTTTT. It yields the protein CASSPPTGQGEYEKLFF.

This sequence joins TRBV6-2 or TRBV6-3 and TRBJ2-1, with TRBD2 matching over 10 bases. This CDR3 spans 15 amino acids. CDR1 MNHEY and CDR2 SVGEGT come from the germline V gene. V dropped 5 bases and J dropped 6; count of bases not matched to a gene: 7. The CDR3 reads CASSLAGVTGNEQFF. The CDR3 DNA reads TGTGCCAGCAGTCTAGCGGGAGTAACGGGCAATGAGCAGTTCTTC.

The chain employs TRBV30 and TRBJ1-2, with a possible D match to TRBD1 (5 bases). The V end lost 6 bases, the J end lost 2 bases, and 13 bases lay between the germline ends. Germline CDR1 is GTSNPN and CDR2 is SVGIG (reference sequence). The CDR3 is made up of 13 amino acids. The CDR3 DNA sequence: TGTGCCTGTCGGGACTGGGGGAACTATGGCTACACCTTC. As protein: CACRDWGNYGYTF.

In this sample, this clone turned up once. The chain joins TRBV5-4 to TRBJ2-3; D might be TRBD2 (5 bases). The CDR3 runs 15 residues. Per the germline V gene, CDR1 is SGHNT and CDR2 is YYREEE (reference sequence). With 4 bases removed from V and 3 bases from J, the gap between germline ends came to 15 bases. Here the CDR3 DNA reads TGTGCCAGCAGCCTCGATCCCGGCGGGACAGATACGCAGTATTTT. Protein sequence: CASSLDPGGTDTQYF. Supplemented by reference TRBV5-4 and TRBJ2-3, the full variable domain reads ETGVTQSPTHLIKTRGQQVTLRCSSQSGHNTVSWYQQALGQGPQFIFQYYREEENGRGNFPPRFSGLQFPNYSSELNVNALELDDSALYLCASSLDPGGTDTQYFGPGTRLTVL.

CDR3 region: CASSRGGRATYEQYF. CDR3 DNA sequence: TGTGCCAGCAGTAGGGGCGGGAGAGCCACCTACGAGCAGTACTTC. The rearrangement uses TRBV28 and TRBJ2-7; 7 bases agree with TRBD2. Germline V gene lookup returns CDR1 MDHEN and CDR2 SYDVKM. The J segment lost 2 bases and the V segment lost 5 bases, leaving 9 bases of the junction unmatched. This CDR3 is 15 amino acids long.

V is TRBV30 and J is TRBJ2-7; 7 nucleotides agree with TRBD2. Germline V gene sequence: CDR1 GTSNPN, CDR2 SVGIG (reference sequence). With 2 bases clipped from V and 3 bases from J, the junction kept 4 bases outside the gene matches. There are 13 residues in the CDR3. The CDR3 is CAWSWRELYEQYF. The CDR3 bases are TGTGCCTGGAGTTGGCGGGAGCTCTACGAGCAGTACTTC.

This sequence joins TRBV11-3 and TRBJ1-6; no definite D call. Germline V gene lookup returns CDR1 SGHNT and CDR2 YENEEA. The CDR3 loop spans 13 amino acids. The V and J ends lost 1 base and 8 bases respectively, with 6 bases between them. In DNA form, the CDR3 reads TGTGCCAGCAGCTTAGGGGCAGATTCACCCCTCCACTTT. Protein: CASSLGADSPLHF.

The rearrangement uses TRBV3-1 (or the pseudogene TRBV3-2) and TRBJ2-1, with TRBD2 identical over 11 bases. The length of the CDR3 is 18 residues. Trimming took 0 bases from V and 4 from J; bases not matched to a gene: 8. Germline CDR1 LGHDT, CDR2 YNNKEL (reference sequence). DNA for the CDR3: TGTGCCAGCAGCCAAGAGGCTAGCGGGAGGCTGGTGTACAATGAGCAGTTCTTC. Translating it yields CASSQEASGRLVYNEQFF.

This chain uses TRBV18 with TRBJ1-1, with TRBD1 matching over 7 bases. Germline values: CDR1 KGHSH, CDR2 LQKENI. V dropped 5 bases and J dropped 1; count of bases not matched to a gene: 10. The CDR3 has 16 amino acids. As DNA, the CDR3 is TGTGCCAGCTCAACACGACAGGGATTCGCGAACACTGAAGCTTTCTTT. Translating it yields CASSTRQGFANTEAFF.

On this clone itself: The identical CDR3 is also encoded by other nucleotide sequences in the sample. The J gene is TRBJ1-2, the V gene TRBV7-2, with TRBD1 matching 7 bases. The V segment lost 1 base and the J segment 1 base; nucleotides outside the gene matches: 0. Germline loops: CDR1 SGHTA, CDR2 FQGNSA. The CDR3 runs to 14 residues. Here the CDR3 DNA reads TGTGCCAGCAGCTTAGACAGGGGTAACTATGGCTACACCTTC. Amino acid sequence: CASSLDRGNYGYTF.

This chain connects TRBV11-3 to TRBJ2-1; TRBD2 aligns across 12 bases. The CDR3 extends over 17 amino acids. CDR1 and CDR2 (germline): SGHNT, YENEEA. J was trimmed by 0 bases and V by 3 bases; bases with no gene match: 3. The CDR3 nucleotides read TGTGCCAGCAGCTTGCTAGCGGGAGGGAGCTCCTACAATGAGCAGTTCTTC. Translation gives CASSLLAGGSSYNEQFF.

The CDR3 sequence: CASSSTLDSYSNQPQHF. Here the CDR3 DNA reads TGTGCCAGCAGCTCAACTCTAGACAGTTATAGCAATCAGCCCCAGCATTTT. The chain has TRBV28 and TRBJ1-5; D is perhaps TRBD1 (5 bases). CDR1 is MDHEN, CDR2 SYDVKM, per germline. Trimming removed 6 bases from V and 0 bases from J, with 18 bases in between. The CDR3 covers 17 residues.

This clone was counted between two and nine times. J is TRBJ1-2 and V is TRBV6-6; 8 nucleotides line up with TRBD1. V dropped 6 bases and J dropped 4; count of bases not matched to a gene: 13. The germline V gene has CDR1 MNHNY and CDR2 SVGAGI (reference sequence). The CDR3 is 16 residues long. CDR3 sequence: CASRSYQGARSYGYTF. DNA for the CDR3: TGTGCCAGCAGGTCCTACCAGGGGGCGCGGAGCTATGGCTACACCTTC.

The chain links TRBV6-1 to TRBJ2-1; a possible D gene is TRBD2 (5 bases). With 1 base removed from V and 12 bases from J, the gap between germline ends came to 19 bases. The germline gives CDR1 MNHNS, CDR2 SASEGT. The CDR3 is 15 residues long. CDR3 in DNA: TGTGCCAGCAGTGAAGGCCAGGCCCCGGGAAGTCGGCAGTTCTTC. Translation: CASSEGQAPGSRQFF.

V is TRBV10-2 and J is TRBJ2-1, with 8 bases that match TRBD2. The germline gives CDR1 WSHSY, CDR2 SAAADI. This CDR3 comprises 14 residues. Trimming removed 10 bases from V and 7 bases from J; junction bases left unmatched: 12. The CDR3 loop reads CAISTGRAKNEQFF. The DNA for the CDR3 is TGCGCCATCAGCACCGGGAGGGCCAAGAATGAGCAGTTCTTC.

This clone was recorded only once. The V and J genes are TRBV28 and TRBJ1-2; 7 nucleotides match TRBD1. Losses at the gene ends were 4 bases for V and 3 bases for J; bases not matched to a gene: 5. The CDR3 consists of 14 residues. Germline values: CDR1 MDHEN, CDR2 SYDVKM. CDR3: CASSYDRADYGYTF. In DNA, the CDR3 is TGTGCCAGCAGTTATGACAGGGCGGACTATGGCTACACCTTC.

The chain has TRBV7-2 and TRBJ2-7, with D perhaps matching TRBD2 (6 bases). The CDR3 sequence is 12 residues long. Germline values: CDR1 SGHTA, CDR2 FQGNSA. Trimming left V 4 bases short and J 10 bases short, with 14 bases between. For the CDR3, the DNA is TGTGCCAGCAGCTCCCCCGGGACTTTCCAGTACTTC. Translation gives CASSSPGTFQYF. Looking up the rest from reference TRBV7-2 and TRBJ2-7 gives the full variable domain: GAGVSQSPSNKVTEKGKDVELRCDPISGHTALYWYRQSLGQGLEFLIYFQGNSAPDKSGLPSDRFSAERTGGSVSTLTIQRTQQEDSAVYLCASSSPGTFQYFGPGTRLTVT.

The chain has TRBV7-3 and TRBJ2-1; possibly TRBD2 for D (6 bases). The length of the CDR3 is 15 residues. The V gene's germline CDR1 is SGHTA and CDR2 FQGTGA. Trimming took 3 bases from V and 7 from J, leaving 16 bases between them. CDR3 in DNA: TGTGCCAGCAGCTTGGGCCTAGCGAGTTCAAATGAGCAGTTCTTC. This translates into CASSLGLASSNEQFF.

The chain joins TRBV28 to TRBJ2-7, with 7 bases aligning to TRBD2. CDR3 length: 14 amino acids. Germline CDR1 reads MDHEN; CDR2 reads SYDVKM. Unmatched junction bases numbered 2, after V lost 3 bases and J lost 0 bases. The CDR3 reads CASSFGGSSYEQYF. The CDR3, as DNA: TGTGCCAGCAGTTTCGGCGGGAGCTCCTACGAGCAGTACTTC.

A few counts support this clone. The J gene is TRBJ1-2, the V gene TRBV11-2; the D gene is possibly TRBD1 (6 bases). From germline, CDR1 is SGHAT and CDR2 FQNNGV. Trimming cost V 3 bases and J 8 bases, with 13 bases left between them. The CDR3 spans 13 residues. The chain's CDR3 is CASSFPRGQGYTF. The CDR3 DNA sequence: TGTGCCAGCAGCTTTCCGCGGGGGCAAGGCTACACCTTC.

The rearrangement joins TRBV2 to TRBJ1-6; D gene uncertain. V was shortened by 5 bases and J by 7 bases, with 15 bases between the two germline ends. Germline V gives CDR1 SNHLY, CDR2 FYNNEI. The CDR3 is 15 amino acids. The CDR3 sequence is CASSSQTTQNSPLHF. In nucleotides, the CDR3 is TGTGCCAGCAGTTCCCAGACAACCCAAAATTCACCCCTCCACTTT.

J is TRBJ2-2 and V is TRBV6-9, with 7 bases that match TRBD2. V trimming: 8 bases; J trimming: 4 bases; junction bases outside the gene matches: 4. The CDR3 contains 13 residues. CDR1 and CDR2 from the germline V gene are MNHGY and SVAAGI. The CDR3 nucleotides are TGTGCCAGCGGGGAGGGACCCACCGGGGAGCTGTTTTTT. It specifies CASGEGPTGELFF.

The chain recombines TRBV28 with TRBJ1-6; TRBD1 might be the D (5 bases). Per the germline V gene, CDR1 is MDHEN and CDR2 is SYDVKM. V lost 7 bases to trimming and J lost 10 bases, with 23 bases between them. This CDR3 is built from 16 residues. CDR3 DNA sequence: TGTGCCAGCATCTCCTGGTCTCGGGGGGGTCAATCACCCCTCCACTTT. Translating it yields CASISWSRGGQSPLHF.

The rearrangement uses TRBV5-8 and TRBJ2-1; 8 nucleotides line up with TRBD1. The CDR3 is 19 amino acids. Per germline, CDR1 SGHTS and CDR2 YDEGEE. The J segment lost 3 bases and the V segment lost 1 base, leaving 15 bases of the junction unmatched. CDR3 loop: CASSLFIGWTGTYYNEQFF. In DNA form, the CDR3 reads TGTGCCAGCAGCTTGTTCATAGGGTGGACAGGGACGTACTACAATGAGCAGTTCTTC.

The chain employs TRBV6-2 or TRBV6-3 and TRBJ2-3; possibly TRBD2 for D (7 bases). This CDR3 contains 17 residues. The germline gives CDR1 MNHEY, CDR2 SVGEGT. V lost 6 bases, J lost 2 bases, and 21 bases lay in between. The CDR3 nucleotides read TGTGCCAGCAGACCTCCCTTGGGAGGGGGGGCCACAGATACGCAGTATTTT. Encoded protein: CASRPPLGGGATDTQYF.